These T cell receptor beta chains were read from a single sample in a study of blood T cells in healthy people across ages. TCRdb redid the calling of the 5' RACE reads with MiXCR, one entry per CDR3 protein. This repertoire shows hundreds of thousands of distinct CDR3 sequences, more than 40% found once; its top ten account for under 35%. Sequencing used blood. The receptors originated from a woman aged 55-69 years in good health. CDR3s include the opening cysteine and the closing phenylalanine or tryptophan. A D gene is named only where the DNA matches it firmly. The size of a clone is reported for some rows only, either as once, few or many, or as a class for expanded clones.

D gene: TRBD1; V gene: TRBV7-2; J gene: TRBJ2-7; clone size: .; CDR3 length: 14; CDR3 DNA: TGTGTCAGCAGCATCCGACAGGGAAGCTACGAGCAGTACTTC; CDR3 protein: CVSSIRQGSYEQYF
D gene: .; V gene: TRBV29-1; J gene: TRBJ2-6; clone size: .; CDR3 length: 13; CDR3 DNA: TGCAGCGTTGCGAGCTCTGGGGCCAACGTCCTGACTTTC; CDR3 protein: CSVASSGANVLTF
D gene: TRBD2; V gene: TRBV9; J gene: TRBJ2-5; clone size: .; CDR3 length: 16; CDR3 DNA: TGTGCCAGCACATCCGGACTAGCGGGAGTGGGAGAGACCCAGTACTTC; CDR3 protein: CASTSGLAGVGETQYF
D gene: .; V gene: TRBV20-1; J gene: TRBJ2-7; clone size: .; CDR3 length: 14; CDR3 DNA: TGCAGTGCCACCCTGTCTAGTTACTACAATGAGCAGTACTTC; CDR3 protein: CSATLSSYYNEQYF
D gene: .; V gene: TRBV29-1; J gene: TRBJ2-7; clone size: .; CDR3 length: 13; CDR3 DNA: TGCAGCGTTGACGTGGGGATCCCTTACGAGCAGTACTTC; CDR3 protein: CSVDVGIPYEQYF
D gene: .; V gene: TRBV6-2/TRBV6-3; J gene: TRBJ2-7; clone size: .; CDR3 length: 14; CDR3 DNA: TGTGCCAGCAGTTCGGGAGCAGGCACCTACGAGCAGTACTTC; CDR3 protein: CASSSGAGTYEQYF
D gene: TRBD2; V gene: TRBV5-1; J gene: TRBJ2-3; clone size: .; CDR3 length: 14; CDR3 DNA: TGCGCCAGCAGCGGGGGGACTAGAACAGATACGCAGTATTTT; CDR3 protein: CASSGGTRTDTQYF
D gene: .; V gene: TRBV11-1; J gene: TRBJ2-7; clone size: .; CDR3 length: 13; CDR3 DNA: TGTGCCAGCAGCCAGTCGGGAGTTAACGAGCAGTACTTC; CDR3 protein: CASSQSGVNEQYF
D gene: .; V gene: TRBV25-1; J gene: TRBJ2-1; clone size: .; CDR3 length: 12; CDR3 DNA: TGTGCCAGCGCCCAGTATTACAATGAGCAGTTCTTC; CDR3 protein: CASAQYYNEQFF
D gene: TRBD2; V gene: TRBV10-3; J gene: TRBJ2-7; clone size: few; CDR3 length: 15; CDR3 DNA: TGTGCCTCGCAAGGGGGGACTAGCCCTAACAATGAGCAGTACTTC; CDR3 protein: CASQGGTSPNNEQYF
D gene: TRBD2; V gene: TRBV7-2; J gene: TRBJ2-7; clone size: .; CDR3 length: 17; CDR3 DNA: TGTGCCAGCAGCCCGGGAGACTGGACGGGGGGTGGGTACGAGCAGTACTTC; CDR3 protein: CASSPGDWTGGGYEQYF
D gene: .; V gene: TRBV29-1; J gene: TRBJ2-5; clone size: few; CDR3 length: 21; CDR3 DNA: TGCAGCGTTGATTCCCGCCTAAGGACAGGCCGTCCGGAGTTGATGGGGGAGGCCCAGTACTTC; CDR3 protein: CSVDSRLRTGRPELMGEAQYF
D gene: .; V gene: TRBV7-8; J gene: TRBJ2-1; clone size: .; CDR3 length: 15; CDR3 DNA: TGTGCCAGCGGCTTAGCGCCAGGGGCGGCCAACGAGCAGTTCTTC; CDR3 protein: CASGLAPGAANEQFF
D gene: .; V gene: TRBV4-3; J gene: TRBJ2-3; clone size: few; CDR3 length: 15; CDR3 DNA: TGCGCCAGCAGCCAAGAGGGCGGTGGGACAGATACGCAGTATTTT; CDR3 protein: CASSQEGGGTDTQYF
D gene: .; V gene: TRBV27; J gene: TRBJ1-1; clone size: .; CDR3 length: 15; CDR3 DNA: TGTGCCAGCACCCACGGGGGAAATGCGAACACTGAAGCTTTCTTT; CDR3 protein: CASTHGGNANTEAFF
D gene: .; V gene: TRBV7-3; J gene: TRBJ2-5; clone size: .; CDR3 length: 14; CDR3 DNA: TGTGCCAGCAGCTTAGGGGCGCACCAAGAGACCCAGTACTTC; CDR3 protein: CASSLGAHQETQYF
D gene: .; V gene: TRBV7-8; J gene: TRBJ2-3; clone size: once; CDR3 length: 16; CDR3 DNA: TGTGCCGGCAGCCCCGACGGCGGCAGGGGCACAGATACGCAGTATTTT; CDR3 protein: CAGSPDGGRGTDTQYF
D gene: TRBD1; V gene: TRBV12-3/TRBV12-4; J gene: TRBJ2-4; clone size: .; CDR3 length: 14; CDR3 DNA: TGTGCCAGCAGCTTCGGGACAGGGGGCTACAAGCAGTACTTC; CDR3 protein: CASSFGTGGYKQYF
D gene: TRBD2; V gene: TRBV7-2; J gene: TRBJ2-1; clone size: few; CDR3 length: 15; CDR3 DNA: TGTGCCAGCAGCTCCGCCGGGACTAGTCCCAGTGAGCAGTTCTTC; CDR3 protein: CASSSAGTSPSEQFF
D gene: .; V gene: TRBV4-2; J gene: TRBJ2-6; clone size: .; CDR3 length: 17; CDR3 DNA: TGTGCCAGCAGCCAAGACCCGGGAAGCCTCGGGGCCAACGTCCTGACTTTC; CDR3 protein: CASSQDPGSLGANVLTF
D gene: .; V gene: TRBV29-1; J gene: TRBJ2-7; clone size: .; CDR3 length: 12; CDR3 DNA: TGCAGCGTTGTGGAGGGATCCTACGAGCAGTACTTC; CDR3 protein: CSVVEGSYEQYF
D gene: .; V gene: TRBV15; J gene: TRBJ2-7; clone size: .; CDR3 length: 14; CDR3 DNA: TGTGCCACCAGCCCGCGGGGACCCCCCGGCGAGCAGTACTTC; CDR3 protein: CATSPRGPPGEQYF
D gene: TRBD1; V gene: TRBV6-5; J gene: TRBJ2-7; clone size: .; CDR3 length: 13; CDR3 DNA: TGTGCCAGCAGTGAAGGGGGCCGTATCGAGCAGTACTTC; CDR3 protein: CASSEGGRIEQYF
D gene: TRBD2; V gene: TRBV5-1; J gene: TRBJ2-7; clone size: .; CDR3 length: 17; CDR3 DNA: TGCGCCAGCAGCTTGGCTTGGAGTTGGTCTAGCGGCTACGAGCAGTACTTC; CDR3 protein: CASSLAWSWSSGYEQYF
D gene: TRBD2; V gene: TRBV5-1; J gene: TRBJ2-1; clone size: once; CDR3 length: 16; CDR3 DNA: TGCGCCAGCAGCTTGGGACTAGCAGGCTCCTACAATGAGCGGTTCTTC; CDR3 protein: CASSLGLAGSYNERFF
D gene: .; V gene: TRBV7-9; J gene: TRBJ2-3; clone size: .; CDR3 length: 14; CDR3 DNA: TGTGCCAGCAGCTCCTCTACTTCCACAGATACGCAGTATTTT; CDR3 protein: CASSSSTSTDTQYF
D gene: .; V gene: TRBV5-1; J gene: TRBJ1-1; clone size: .; CDR3 length: 16; CDR3 DNA: TGCGCCAGCAGCTTAGGGCCCGACCGGGTGAACACTGAAGCTTTCTTT; CDR3 protein: CASSLGPDRVNTEAFF
D gene: TRBD2; V gene: TRBV5-1; J gene: TRBJ2-3; clone size: few; CDR3 length: 14; CDR3 DNA: TGCGCCAGCAGGGGGTTAGCGGGAGAGGATACGCAGTATTTT; CDR3 protein: CASRGLAGEDTQYF
D gene: .; V gene: TRBV7-9; J gene: TRBJ2-2; clone size: .; CDR3 length: 15; CDR3 DNA: TGTGCCAGCGGATCCCCGACGGCGAACACCGGGGAGCTGTTTTTT; CDR3 protein: CASGSPTANTGELFF
D gene: TRBD2; V gene: TRBV18; J gene: TRBJ2-3; clone size: many; CDR3 length: 15; CDR3 DNA: TGTGCCAGCTCACCCCTCGGGGGGACCACAGATACGCAGTATTTT; CDR3 protein: CASSPLGGTTDTQYF
D gene: .; V gene: TRBV3-1; J gene: TRBJ1-4; clone size: .; CDR3 length: 14; CDR3 DNA: TGTGCCAGCAGCCAAACTTTGGGTTATGAAAAACTGTTTTTT; CDR3 protein: CASSQTLGYEKLFF
D gene: .; V gene: TRBV20-1; J gene: TRBJ2-1; clone size: .; CDR3 length: 14; CDR3 DNA: TGCAGTGCTAGACGAACAGTGGTGTTAAATGGGCAGTTCTTC; CDR3 protein: CSARRTVVLNGQFF
D gene: TRBD2; V gene: TRBV3-1; J gene: TRBJ2-7; clone size: .; CDR3 length: 16; CDR3 DNA: TGTGCCAGCAGCCGGACTAGTCCTGGGGGGGTGGATGAGCAGTACTTC; CDR3 protein: CASSRTSPGGVDEQYF
D gene: .; V gene: TRBV25-1; J gene: TRBJ2-7; clone size: .; CDR3 length: 14; CDR3 DNA: TGTGCCAGCAGTGTCTCTAGGGGCGCCTACGAGCAGTACTTC; CDR3 protein: CASSVSRGAYEQYF
D gene: .; V gene: TRBV28; J gene: TRBJ2-7; clone size: .; CDR3 length: 13; CDR3 DNA: TGTGCCAGCAGCAACCCCGTGAGGAACGAGCAGTACTTC; CDR3 protein: CASSNPVRNEQYF
D gene: TRBD2; V gene: TRBV27; J gene: TRBJ2-7; clone size: .; CDR3 length: 15; CDR3 DNA: TGTGCCAGCAGCCGTACTAGCGGGAGCCGCTACGAGCAGTACTTC; CDR3 protein: CASSRTSGSRYEQYF
D gene: .; V gene: TRBV27; J gene: TRBJ2-7; clone size: few; CDR3 length: 13; CDR3 DNA: TGTGCCAGCAGTTTAACCCGGGGGTGGGAGCAGTACTTC; CDR3 protein: CASSLTRGWEQYF
D gene: .; V gene: TRBV29-1; J gene: TRBJ2-1; clone size: .; CDR3 length: 15; CDR3 DNA: TGCAGCATGGAGGGCCTTAGACACAAAACCAATGAGCAGTTCTTC; CDR3 protein: CSMEGLRHKTNEQFF
D gene: .; V gene: TRBV7-2; J gene: TRBJ1-2; clone size: .; CDR3 length: 14; CDR3 DNA: TGTGCCAGCATCCCTCCGGGACACGTTTATGGCTACACCTTC; CDR3 protein: CASIPPGHVYGYTF
D gene: TRBD1; V gene: TRBV29-1; J gene: TRBJ2-7; clone size: .; CDR3 length: 16; CDR3 DNA: TGCAGCGCAGGGGGGACAGGGGGTTTCTGGAACTACGAGCAGTACTTC; CDR3 protein: CSAGGTGGFWNYEQYF
D gene: .; V gene: TRBV2; J gene: TRBJ2-1; clone size: few; CDR3 length: 15; CDR3 DNA: TGTGCCAGCAGCAGCCTACAGGGAACAAACAATGAGCAGTTCTTC; CDR3 protein: CASSSLQGTNNEQFF
D gene: TRBD1; V gene: TRBV7-2; J gene: TRBJ2-5; clone size: few; CDR3 length: 14; CDR3 DNA: TGTGCCAGCAGCCAGGACAGGAACCAAGAGACCCAGTACTTC; CDR3 protein: CASSQDRNQETQYF
D gene: .; V gene: TRBV7-2; J gene: TRBJ2-5; clone size: .; CDR3 length: 15; CDR3 DNA: TGTGCCAGCAGCCCGGGGTACAGAGGCCAAGAGACCCAGTACTTC; CDR3 protein: CASSPGYRGQETQYF
D gene: .; V gene: TRBV20-1; J gene: TRBJ2-3; clone size: .; CDR3 length: 13; CDR3 DNA: TGCAGTGCTACTGGGGTTCACACAGATACGCAGTATTTT; CDR3 protein: CSATGVHTDTQYF
D gene: .; V gene: TRBV7-2; J gene: TRBJ1-4; clone size: few; CDR3 length: 11; CDR3 DNA: TGTGCCAGCAGCGCTGGGGAGAAACTGTTTTTT; CDR3 protein: CASSAGEKLFF
D gene: TRBD2; V gene: TRBV20-1; J gene: TRBJ2-3; clone size: .; CDR3 length: 15; CDR3 DNA: TGCAGTGCTAGGGGACTAGCGGGAGTCGCAGATACGCAGTATTTT; CDR3 protein: CSARGLAGVADTQYF
D gene: .; V gene: TRBV28; J gene: TRBJ2-5; clone size: few; CDR3 length: 16; CDR3 DNA: TGTGCCAGCAGTTTATCTACAGGGCTAATTCAAGAGACCCAGTACTTC; CDR3 protein: CASSLSTGLIQETQYF
D gene: .; V gene: TRBV4-3; J gene: TRBJ2-7; clone size: .; CDR3 length: 15; CDR3 DNA: TGCGCCAGCAGCCAAGATAAAGGTAGCGGCTACGAGCAGTACTTC; CDR3 protein: CASSQDKGSGYEQYF
D gene: .; V gene: TRBV29-1; J gene: TRBJ2-5; clone size: .; CDR3 length: 17; CDR3 DNA: TGCAGCGTTGGGGACCTAGGGATAGTCGTTTTGGGTGAGGCCCAGTACTTC; CDR3 protein: CSVGDLGIVVLGEAQYF
D gene: TRBD2; V gene: TRBV7-3; J gene: TRBJ2-2; clone size: .; CDR3 length: 18; CDR3 DNA: TGTGCCAGCAGCCATGGACTAGCGGGAGGGTCGAACACCGGGGAGCTGTTTTTT; CDR3 protein: CASSHGLAGGSNTGELFF
D gene: .; V gene: TRBV4-3; J gene: TRBJ1-1; clone size: .; CDR3 length: 14; CDR3 DNA: TGCGCCAGCAGCCAAGGTTGGGGCTTCGCTGAAGCTTTCTTT; CDR3 protein: CASSQGWGFAEAFF
D gene: TRBD2; V gene: TRBV5-1; J gene: TRBJ2-7; clone size: few; CDR3 length: 15; CDR3 DNA: TGCGCCAGCAGCCCAGACGCGCGGGAGCTCTACGAGCAGTACTTC; CDR3 protein: CASSPDARELYEQYF
D gene: .; V gene: TRBV7-3; J gene: TRBJ2-2; clone size: few; CDR3 length: 15; CDR3 DNA: TGTGCCAGCAGCTTAACCGGGCCGAACACCGGGGAGCTGTTTTTT; CDR3 protein: CASSLTGPNTGELFF
D gene: .; V gene: TRBV7-9; J gene: TRBJ2-7; clone size: .; CDR3 length: 13; CDR3 DNA: TGTGCCAGCAGCTTACCGGATCCCTACGAGCAGTACTTC; CDR3 protein: CASSLPDPYEQYF
D gene: TRBD2; V gene: TRBV5-1; J gene: TRBJ2-1; clone size: .; CDR3 length: 15; CDR3 DNA: TGCGCCAGCAGCCTCACAGTAGCGGGACGGAATGAGCAGTTCTTC; CDR3 protein: CASSLTVAGRNEQFF
D gene: TRBD2; V gene: TRBV2; J gene: TRBJ2-3; clone size: .; CDR3 length: 14; CDR3 DNA: TGTGCCAGCAGTGCAGCGGGGAGCACAGATACGCAGTATTTT; CDR3 protein: CASSAAGSTDTQYF
D gene: TRBD1; V gene: TRBV20-1; J gene: TRBJ1-2; clone size: .; CDR3 length: 12; CDR3 DNA: TGCAGCGCTACAGGGGATAACTATGGCTACACCTTC; CDR3 protein: CSATGDNYGYTF